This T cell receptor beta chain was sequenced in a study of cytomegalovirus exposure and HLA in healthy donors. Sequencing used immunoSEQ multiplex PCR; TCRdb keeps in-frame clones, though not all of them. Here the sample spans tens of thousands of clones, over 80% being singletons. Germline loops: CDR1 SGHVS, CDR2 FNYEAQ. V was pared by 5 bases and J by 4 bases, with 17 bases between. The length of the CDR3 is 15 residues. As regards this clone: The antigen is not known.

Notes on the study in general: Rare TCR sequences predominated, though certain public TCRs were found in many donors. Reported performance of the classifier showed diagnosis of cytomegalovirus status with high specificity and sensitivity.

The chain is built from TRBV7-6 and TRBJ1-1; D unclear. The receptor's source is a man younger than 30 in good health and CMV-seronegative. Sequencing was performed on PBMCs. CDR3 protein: CASSMGQQSVTEAFF. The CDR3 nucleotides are TGTGCCAGCAGCATGGGTCAACAGTCGGTCACTGAAGCTTTCTTT.